Listed here are 5 T cell receptor beta chains from one sample, sequenced in a study of identical twins. TCRdb called the 5' RACE reads again in MiXCR, with one record for every CDR3 protein. This table holds 270,000 or so distinct CDR3 sequences, about 9% found once. The sample was also reused in another study, on yellow fever vaccine responses in identical twins.

Sequencing was done on a sample of CD8+ T cells sorted from blood. The receptors were sampled from a woman aged 18-29 years in good health.

This clonotype was counted many times. This rearrangement joins TRBV25-1 to TRBJ2-5; D is perhaps TRBD1 or TRBD2 (5 bases each). Germline lookup yields CDR1 MGHDK and CDR2 SYGVNS. The CDR3 totals 16 residues. The V end lost 2 bases, the J end lost 2 bases, and 15 bases lay between the germline ends. DNA for the CDR3: TGTGCCAGCAGTGAAATCCGGGACGCATGGCAAGAGACCCAGTACTTC. Residues: CASSEIRDAWQETQYF.

This clonotype turned up a few times. The chain uses TRBV10-3 and TRBJ2-7; 7 bases line up with TRBD1. Germline values: CDR1 ENHRY, CDR2 SYGVKD. V trimming: 0 bases; J trimming: 2 bases; junction bases outside the gene matches: 7. CDR3 length: 16 residues. The CDR3 loop is CAISESRNRGPYEQYF. CDR3 DNA: TGTGCCATCAGTGAGTCAAGGAACAGGGGCCCCTACGAGCAGTACTTC.

At least ten counts were recorded for this clonotype. The gene calls are TRBV12-3 or TRBV12-4 and TRBJ2-1; D may correspond to TRBD1 or TRBD2 (5 bases each). V was trimmed by 4 bases and J by 4 bases, leaving 14 bases between them. This CDR3 spans 15 amino acids. The CDR3 DNA sequence: TGTGCCAGCAGTTGGGGGACCAGACCTTACAATGAGCAGTTCTTC. Its protein product is CASSWGTRPYNEQFF.

The chain links TRBV7-8 to TRBJ1-4; D is undetermined. Between the trimmed V and J ends, which lost 2 bases and 4 bases, there was a span of 5 bases. Germline V lookup: CDR1 SGHVS, CDR2 FQNEAQ. CDR3 size: 13 residues. DNA of the CDR3: TGTGCCAGCAGCTTAATCCTTAATGAAAAACTGTTTTTT. Encoded protein: CASSLILNEKLFF.

This clonotype has more than one count but fewer than ten. The V gene is TRBV7-2, the J gene TRBJ2-7; 10 bases align to TRBD2. The germline V gene has CDR1 SGHTA and CDR2 FQGNSA. The CDR3 spans 14 residues. J was trimmed by 5 bases and V by 2 bases; bases with no gene match: 3. The CDR3 sequence: CASSLKLAGNEQYF. CDR3 nucleotides: TGTGCCAGCAGCTTAAAACTAGCGGGAAACGAGCAGTACTTC. The whole variable domain, remainder taken from reference TRBV7-2 and TRBJ2-7, is GAGVSQSPSNKVTEKGKDVELRCDPISGHTALYWYRQSLGQGLEFLIYFQGNSAPDKSGLPSDRFSAERTGGSVSTLTIQRTQQEDSAVYLCASSLKLAGNEQYFGPGTRLTVT.